The 5 T cell receptor beta chains reported below all come from one sample, sequenced in a study of blood T cell repertoires in COVID-19. Data came from immunoSEQ multiplex PCR; TCRdb stores just in-frame clones and leaves some out. The data contain over 60,000 clones, more than 70% of them singletons. The sample comprised peripheral blood. The origin of the receptors is a man between 65 and 85 years old with active or convalescent COVID-19.

This clone was detected once. V and J are TRBV19 and TRBJ2-3, with D perhaps TRBD1 (6 bases). The CDR3 consists of 13 residues. CDR1 is LNHDA, CDR2 SQIVND, per germline (reference sequence). V was clipped by 3 bases and J by 4 bases, with 8 bases between them. The CDR3 region has the DNA TGTGCCAGTAGTATTGGGACACCAGATACGCAGTATTTT. Translated, it gives CASSIGTPDTQYF.

This rearrangement joins TRBV7-6 to TRBJ2-5; the match to TRBD2 covers 12 bases. The CDR3 runs 17 residues. The junction had 12 bases not matched to a gene; V was cut back by 5 bases and J by 5 bases. Germline CDR1 is SGHVS and CDR2 is FNYEAQ. As DNA, the CDR3 is TGTGCCAGCAGCCGCTACCAGACTAGCGGGGGAGTGGAGACCCAGTACTTC. Translated, it gives CASSRYQTSGGVETQYF. Filled out from reference TRBV7-6 and TRBJ2-5, the complete variable domain reads GAGVSQSPRYKVTKRGQDVALRCDPISGHVSLYWYRQALGQGPEFLTYFNYEAQQDKSGLPNDRFSAERPEGSISTLTIQRTEQRDSAMYRCASSRYQTSGGVETQYFGPGTRLLVL.

The chain carries TRBV19 and TRBJ1-2; 11 positions match TRBD1. The J segment lost 0 bases and the V segment lost 5 bases, leaving 5 bases of the junction unmatched. The CDR3 is 16 residues long. The germline V gene encodes CDR1 LNHDA and CDR2 SQIVND (reference sequence). The CDR3 bases are TGTGCCAGTAGTCCGGACAGGGGGCGGACTAACTATGGCTACACCTTC. Residues: CASSPDRGRTNYGYTF.

The chain joins TRBV4-1 to TRBJ1-5; 7 positions match TRBD1. Germline CDR1 is MGHRA and CDR2 is YSYEKL. The length of the CDR3 is 15 residues. After removal of 3 bases from V and 3 bases from J, the junction contained 5 bases not matched to a gene. In DNA, the CDR3 is TGCGCCAGCAGCCATACGACAGGGTACAATCAGCCCCAGCATTTT. Residues: CASSHTTGYNQPQHF.

The rearrangement links TRBV5-1 to TRBJ1-4; no clear D. Per germline, CDR1 SGHRS and CDR2 YFSETQ. This CDR3 region has 16 residues. V dropped 0 bases and J dropped 0 bases, with 9 bases sitting between them. The CDR3 sequence is CASSLDRYSTNEKLFF. CDR3 DNA sequence: TGCGCCAGCAGCTTGGACAGATACTCAACTAATGAAAAACTGTTTTTT.